The 12 T cell receptor beta chains reported below all come from one sample, sequenced in a study of CD8 T cells in ankylosing spondylitis. Each CDR3 protein gets one entry after TCRdb re-called the 5' RACE reads with MiXCR. Among 200,000 to 250,000 distinct CDR3 sequences listed, roughly 32% were seen once. Sequencing input: blood, either unsorted or a sorted T cell fraction (not recorded which). The receptors shown here come from a male donor with ankylosing spondylitis or in good health (not recorded which).

This clonotype was picked up one time. The chain joins TRBV20-1 to TRBJ2-5, with unresolved D. Trimming removed 6 bases at V and 5 bases at J, with 16 bases between. Germline CDR1 reads DFQATT; CDR2 reads SNEGSKA (reference sequence). CDR3 size: 13 residues. The CDR3 DNA reads TGCAGTGCCAACACATACCCCAGTGAGACCCAGTACTTC. The encoded protein is CSANTYPSETQYF.

The rearrangement links TRBV9 to TRBJ2-3; D gene unclear. This CDR3 has 13 amino acids. The V and J ends lost 0 bases and 8 bases respectively, with 10 bases between them. CDR1 and CDR2 from the germline V gene are SGDLS and YYNGEE. The CDR3 sequence: CASSVGGLATQYF. CDR3 bases: TGTGCCAGCAGCGTAGGGGGTCTGGCTACGCAGTATTTT.

This clonotype was picked up one time. The V gene is TRBV5-6, the J gene TRBJ2-3; 12 nucleotides align to TRBD2. This CDR3 contains 17 residues. CDR1 and CDR2 from the germline V gene are SGHDT and YYEEEE. Germline trimming cut 5 bases from V and 3 bases from J; bases unmatched to any gene: 10. As DNA, the CDR3 is TGTGCCAGCAGTCCCCTCCGACTAGCGGGGGATACAGATACGCAGTATTTT. As protein: CASSPLRLAGDTDTQYF.

The gene calls are TRBV10-3 and TRBJ2-5, with a tentative D call TRBD2 (6 bases). V lost 0 bases and J 5 bases, leaving 22 bases between the germline ends. This CDR3 has 18 amino acids. From germline, CDR1 is ENHRY and CDR2 SYGVKD. This chain's CDR3 is CAISESAIKSKGRETQYF. In nucleotides, the CDR3 is TGTGCCATCAGTGAGTCGGCAATCAAGTCAAAGGGGAGGGAGACCCAGTACTTC.

The genes are TRBV19 and TRBJ2-5, with D tentatively TRBD2 (5 bases). Germline CDR1 is LNHDA and CDR2 is SQIVND (reference sequence). CDR3 length: 15 amino acids. Trimming stripped 5 bases from V and 0 bases from J, with 13 bases between. CDR3 DNA: TGTGCCAGTAGTCCCTCAACGGGGTACCAAGAGACCCAGTACTTC. Protein: CASSPSTGYQETQYF.

This chain links TRBV20-1 with TRBJ1-1; D is possibly TRBD1 (5 bases). Trimming removed 0 bases from V and 4 bases from J, with 9 bases in between. The CDR3 is 13 residues long. The germline V gene has CDR1 DFQATT and CDR2 SNEGSKA (reference sequence). The chain's CDR3 is CSARDLRGTEAFF. In DNA, the CDR3 is TGCAGTGCTAGAGATCTTAGGGGCACTGAAGCTTTCTTT.

This clonotype has only a few counts. CDR3 region: CASSSRRAGTREQYF. The CDR3 region has the DNA TGTGCCAGCAGCTCTAGGAGAGCCGGGACACGAGAGCAGTACTTC. The genes are TRBV7-2 and TRBJ2-7; perhaps TRBD1 as D (6 bases). The CDR3 consists of 15 residues. CDR1 is SGHTA and CDR2 is FQGNSA in the germline V gene. The ends were cut back, 4 bases at V and 7 bases at J, with 20 bases in the middle.

This clonotype has only a few counts. The chain carries TRBV27 and TRBJ2-1, with 9 positions matching TRBD2. Trimming took 5 bases from V and 4 from J; bases not matched to a gene: 12. Looked up from germline, CDR1 is MNHEY and CDR2 is SMNVEV (reference sequence). The CDR3 length is 17 residues. The CDR3 loop is CASSPKTGTSRYNEQFF. The CDR3 nucleotides read TGTGCCAGCAGTCCTAAGACCGGGACTAGCAGATACAATGAGCAGTTCTTC.

V and J are TRBV12-3 or TRBV12-4 and TRBJ1-2; TRBD1 might be the D (5 bases). The CDR3 totals 14 residues. Trimming left V 8 bases short and J 2 bases short, with 15 bases between. CDR3 residues: CASGKGERNYGYTF. DNA for the CDR3: TGTGCCAGCGGCAAAGGGGAAAGAAACTATGGCTACACCTTC.

This clonotype has more than one count but fewer than ten. This chain links TRBV5-5 with TRBJ2-1; D is unclear. CDR3 size: 12 residues. Looked up from germline, CDR1 is SGHKS and CDR2 is YYEKEE (reference sequence). V lost 2 bases and J 7 bases, leaving 7 bases between the germline ends. The CDR3 coding sequence is TGTGCCAGCAGCTTTGGGCAGAATGAGCAGTTCTTC. Translating it yields CASSFGQNEQFF.

The rearrangement joins TRBV28 to TRBJ1-2; TRBD1 matches 7 bases. The CDR3 is 16 amino acids. CDR1 is MDHEN and CDR2 is SYDVKM in the germline V gene. Trimming cost V 5 bases and J 0 bases; bases outside gene matches: 9. The CDR3 bases are TGTGCCAGCAGTCGCACCGGGACAGCTACTAACTATGGCTACACCTTC. The encoded protein is CASSRTGTATNYGYTF.

This chain links TRBV20-1 with TRBJ1-5; 7 bases are a match to TRBD1. The V segment lost 7 bases and the J segment 2 bases; nucleotides outside the gene matches: 14. Germline loops: CDR1 DFQATT, CDR2 SNEGSKA (reference sequence). The CDR3 has 16 amino acids. DNA of the CDR3: TGCAGTGGGCGACAGGGTAAGACCCACGGCAATCAGCCCCAGCATTTT. Protein product: CSGRQGKTHGNQPQHF.